This T cell receptor (beta chain) was captured by sequencing in a study of cytomegalovirus exposure and HLA in healthy donors. Study-wide results and limits: A list of approximately 150 TCR beta chains associated with cytomegalovirus was given. Cytomegalovirus status, reportedly, was diagnosed with high specificity and sensitivity by the classifier. The dataset shows that most TCR sequences were rare, while some public TCRs occurred in many donors.

V trimming: 2 bases; J trimming: 8 bases; junction bases outside the gene matches: 7. Per the germline V gene, CDR1 is SGHRS and CDR2 is YFSETQ. CDR3 length: 15 amino acids. About this clone itself: Its antigen is still unknown.

TCRdb's table, derived via immunoSEQ multiplex PCR, lists solely in-frame clones and lacks some. The sample holds tens of thousands of clones, 94% seen once. The TCR comes from a man between 18 and 29 years old in good health and CMV-seropositive. This chain joins TRBV5-1 and TRBJ2-1; 10 bases are a match to TRBD1. Sequenced input: PBMCs. CDR3 in DNA: TGCGCCAGCAGCTTAGCCGGGACAGGGGTGGATGAGCAGTTCTTC. As protein: CASSLAGTGVDEQFF.